These 2 T cell receptor beta chains were sequenced from one sample in a study of shared clonotypes between healthy human individuals. The repertoire was sequenced with immunoSEQ multiplex PCR; TCRdb's copy has only in-frame clones and lacks some. The sample includes around 1,900,000 clones, 93% of them seen just once. The naive CD8 fraction comprised CD45RO-negative cells positively selected for CCR7 and excluded terminally differentiated effector memory CD45RA+ cells. Sequenced sample: naive CD8+ T cells from PBMCs. Receptors originate from a man aged 18-30 years in good health. Some clones in this sample may be carry-over from other donors' samples.

This chain connects TRBV7-8 to TRBJ2-7; D not certain. Germline CDR1 is SGHVS and CDR2 is FQNEAQ. The CDR3 contains 13 residues. Trimming left V 6 bases short and J 3 bases short, with 12 bases between. DNA for the CDR3: TGTGCCAGCAGTGTTCGGGTTTTCTACGAGCAGTACTTC. Translation: CASSVRVFYEQYF.

The DNA for the CDR3 is TGCGCCAGCAGCCAAGAAGGCAGGGGGCAAGAGAGCACTGAAGCTTTCTTT. It specifies CASSQEGRGQESTEAFF. The rearrangement joins TRBV4-3 to TRBJ1-1; 8 nucleotides line up with TRBD1. The CDR3 is 17 residues long. The V gene end was trimmed by 0 bases and the J gene end by 4 bases; junction bases not matched to a gene: 10. The germline V gene has CDR1 LGHNA and CDR2 YSLEER.